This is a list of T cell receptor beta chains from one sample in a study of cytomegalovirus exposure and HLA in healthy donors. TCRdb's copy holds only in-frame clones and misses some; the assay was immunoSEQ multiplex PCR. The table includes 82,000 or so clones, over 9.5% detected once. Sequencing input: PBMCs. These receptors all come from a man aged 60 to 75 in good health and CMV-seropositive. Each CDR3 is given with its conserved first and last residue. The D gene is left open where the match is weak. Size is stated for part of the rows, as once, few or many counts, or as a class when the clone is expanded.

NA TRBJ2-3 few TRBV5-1 TGCGCCAGCAGCTTGGTTCAGAGCACAGATACGCAGTATTTT CASSLVQSTDTQYF
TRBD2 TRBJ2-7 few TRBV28 TGTGCCAGCAGTTTGGGACTAGCGGCCGATTTC CASSLGLAADF
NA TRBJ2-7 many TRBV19 TGTGCCAGTACCGAGAGGTGGGGCCCCTACGAGCAGTACTTC CASTERWGPYEQYF
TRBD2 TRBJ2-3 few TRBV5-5 TGTGCCAGCAGCTTGGATAGCGGGAGGGTGGCAGATACGCAGTATTTT CASSLDSGRVADTQYF
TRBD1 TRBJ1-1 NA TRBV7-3 TGTGCCAGCAGCTTACAGGGGGCCACTGAAGCTTTCTTT CASSLQGATEAFF
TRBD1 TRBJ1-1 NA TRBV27 TGTGCCAGCAGTTTATATTACAGGGGGCGTAAAGCTGAAGCTTTCTTT CASSLYYRGRKAEAFF
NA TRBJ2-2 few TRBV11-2 TGTGCCAGCAGCTTAAACACTCGAGGAGCCGGGGAGCTGTTTTTT CASSLNTRGAGELFF
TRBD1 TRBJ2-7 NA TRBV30 TGTGCCTGGGCCCCGGGACAGGGAGTAGGCGAGCAGTACTTC CAWAPGQGVGEQYF
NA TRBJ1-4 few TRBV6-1 TGTGCCAGCAGTGCCCCCAGGGCCCCAACTAATGAAAAACTGTTTTTT CASSAPRAPTNEKLFF
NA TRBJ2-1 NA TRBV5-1 TGCGCCAGCAGACTGGACAGTTACAATGAGCAGTTCTTC CASRLDSYNEQFF
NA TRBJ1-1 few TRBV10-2 TGCGCCAGCAGACAGGGCGGGAGCACTGAAGCTTTCTTT CASRQGGSTEAFF
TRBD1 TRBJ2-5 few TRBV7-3 TGTGCCAGCAGACCGACAGGGAATGGAGAGAACCAGTACTTC CASRPTGNGENQYF
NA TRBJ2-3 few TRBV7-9 TGTGCCAGCAGCTCGACAGGTACTGGCAAAGATACGCAGTATTTT CASSSTGTGKDTQYF
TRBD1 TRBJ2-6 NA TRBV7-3 TGTGCCAGCAGCTCCGGACAGGGGGCATGGACTGGGGCCAACGTCCTGACTTTC CASSSGQGAWTGANVLTF
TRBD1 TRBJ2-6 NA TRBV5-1 TGCGCCAGCAGCGTAGGACAGGGGGGAGCCAACGTCCTGACTTTC CASSVGQGGANVLTF
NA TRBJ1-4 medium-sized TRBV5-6 TGTGCCAGCAGCGCGGGGACTTCAACTAATGAAAAACTGTTTTTT CASSAGTSTNEKLFF
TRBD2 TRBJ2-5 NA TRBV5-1 TGCGCCAGCAGCTTGGGTAGCGGGGCCCAAGAGACCCAGTACTTC CASSLGSGAQETQYF
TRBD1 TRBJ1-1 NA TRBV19 TGTGCCAGTAGTATTCAAGGGACAGGGGTGAACACTGAAGCTTTCTTT CASSIQGTGVNTEAFF
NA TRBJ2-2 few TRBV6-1 TGTGCCAGCAGCTCCGGGACATTGAACACCGGGGAGCTGTTTTTT CASSSGTLNTGELFF
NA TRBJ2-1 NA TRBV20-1 TGCAGTACTCCCCGTTACAATGAGCAGTTCTTC CSTPRYNEQFF
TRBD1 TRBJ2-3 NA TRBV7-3 TGTGCCAGCAGTTCGACAGGGGGGGCAGATACGCAGTATTTT CASSSTGGADTQYF
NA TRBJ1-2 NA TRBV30 TGTGCCTGGAGAAGCCCGGGGGGCAGGGTTGGTGGCTACACCTTC CAWRSPGGRVGGYTF
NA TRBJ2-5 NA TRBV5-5 TGTGCCAGCAGCTTGGCCTGGGGGGACGGGGAGACCCAGTACTTC CASSLAWGDGETQYF
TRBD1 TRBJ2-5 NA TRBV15 TGTGCCACCAGCAGACCGGGACAGCAAGAGACCCAGTACTTC CATSRPGQQETQYF
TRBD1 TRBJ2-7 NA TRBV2 TGTGCCAGCAGTGAATTTAGCACCCCCGGGACAGACTACGAGCAGTACTTC CASSEFSTPGTDYEQYF
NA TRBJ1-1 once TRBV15 TGTGCCACCAGCGCAACTCGGGGGGCCACTGAAGCTTTCTTT CATSATRGATEAFF
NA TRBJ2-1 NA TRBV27 TGTGCCAGCAGTCTTGGGACACTAAGAGAGCAGTTCTTC CASSLGTLREQFF
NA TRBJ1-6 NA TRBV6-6 TGTGCCAGCAGTTACGGGGCCAAGGGGAATTCACCCCTCCACTTT CASSYGAKGNSPLHF
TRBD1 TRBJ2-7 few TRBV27 TGTGCCAGCAGTTATGGGACAGGGTCAGCCCGAATCTCCTACGAGCAGTACTTC CASSYGTGSARISYEQYF
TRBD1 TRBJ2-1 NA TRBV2 TGTGCCAGCAGCCGGACAGGGGCCTACAATGAGCAGTTCTTC CASSRTGAYNEQFF
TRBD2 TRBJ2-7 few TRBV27 TGTGCCAGCAGTTTATCGATGAGACTAGCGGGAGCTACCCTTAGGGACGAGCAGTACTTC CASSLSMRLAGATLRDEQYF
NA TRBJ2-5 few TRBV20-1 TGCAGTCAGCGGACCCAAGAGACCCAGTACTTC CSQRTQETQYF
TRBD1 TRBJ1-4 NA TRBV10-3 TGTGCCATCAGTGGGGACAGCCGGACTAATGAAAAACTGTTTTTT CAISGDSRTNEKLFF
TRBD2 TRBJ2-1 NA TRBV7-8 TGTGCCAGCAGCTTAAGGGCTAGCGGGGGGGCGACCAATGAGCAGTTCTTC CASSLRASGGATNEQFF
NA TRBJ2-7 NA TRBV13 TGTGCCAGCAGCTTAGTGTCCCTCACATCCTACGAGCAGTACTTC CASSLVSLTSYEQYF
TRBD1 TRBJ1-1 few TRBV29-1 TGCAGCGTGCAGGGGGTAAGCACTGAAGCTTTCTTT CSVQGVSTEAFF
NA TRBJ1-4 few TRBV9 TGTGCCAGCAGCGTTATAAGTAGGGAGAAAGAGAGATATGAAAAACTGTTTTTT CASSVISREKERYEKLFF
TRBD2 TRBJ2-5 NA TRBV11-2 TGTGCCAGCAGCTTCTCAGCGGGGGGGGAAGAGACCCAGTACTTC CASSFSAGGEETQYF
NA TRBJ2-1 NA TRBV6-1 TGTGCCAGCACCGATGGGCAGGGGGGCCATGAGCAGTTCTTC CASTDGQGGHEQFF
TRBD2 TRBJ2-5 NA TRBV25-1 TGTGCCAGCAGTGAATGGGGGGGAGGGCGAGGGGAGACCCAGTACTTC CASSEWGGGRGETQYF
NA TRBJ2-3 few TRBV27 TGTGCCAGCAGTTGGCAGGGCTACACAGATACGCAGTATTTT CASSWQGYTDTQYF
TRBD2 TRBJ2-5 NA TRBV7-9 TGTGCCAGCAGCCGAACCTTGGCGGGGGAGGCCCAGTACTTC CASSRTLAGEAQYF
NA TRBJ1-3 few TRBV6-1 TGTGCCAGCAGTGATAGACGGGACTCTGGAAACACCATATATTTT CASSDRRDSGNTIYF
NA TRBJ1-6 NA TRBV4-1 TGCGCCAGCAGCCAATCAAGGACAGAGGCCAATTCACCCCTCCACTTT CASSQSRTEANSPLHF
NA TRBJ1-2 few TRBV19 TGTGCCAGTAGTATAGCCAGGCTCTATGGCTACACCTTC CASSIARLYGYTF
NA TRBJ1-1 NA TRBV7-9 TGTGCCAGCAGCGTGACAGCGAACACTGAAGCTTTCTTT CASSVTANTEAFF